These T cell receptor beta chains were read from a single sample in a study of cytomegalovirus exposure and HLA in healthy donors. TCRdb's table, derived via immunoSEQ multiplex PCR, lists solely in-frame clones and lacks some. The sample consists of under 150,000 clones, approximately 84% of them appearing once. Sequencing was performed on PBMCs. These receptors all stem from a boy aged 2 to 10 in good health and CMV-seronegative. Both conserved end residues are part of each CDR3. The D gene is left open where the match is weak. Clone size appears in some rows only: once, few, many, or a class for an expanded clone.

size,V,D,J,DNA,CDR3
-,TRBV2,-,TRBJ2-3,TGTGCCAGCATAACCCCGCGCAGGGGAGATACGCAGTATTTT,CASITPRRGDTQYF
once,TRBV6-5,-,TRBJ1-5,TGTGCCAGCAGCGAGGGCTCGGAGCCCCAGCATTTT,CASSEGSEPQHF
-,TRBV6-5,TRBD2,TRBJ2-5,TGTGCCAGCAGGCCACTAGCGGGAGTGTGGGAGACCCAGTACTTC,CASRPLAGVWETQYF
-,TRBV4-3,-,TRBJ2-3,TGCGCCAGCAGCCAAGAGAGGGTCAGCACAGATACGCAGTATTTT,CASSQERVSTDTQYF
-,TRBV15,-,TRBJ2-1,TGTGCCACCAGCAGAGATTCCGGAGCATACAATGAGCAGTTCTTC,CATSRDSGAYNEQFF
-,TRBV4-1,TRBD2,TRBJ2-1,TGCGCCAGCAGCCAAGAAGAAGCGGGAGTAACCTACAATGAGCAGTTCTTC,CASSQEEAGVTYNEQFF
-,TRBV29-1,-,TRBJ2-7,TGCAGCGCCCTCAGGGGTCCGTACGAGCAGTACTTC,CSALRGPYEQYF
few,TRBV4-1,-,TRBJ1-1,TGCGCCAGCAGCCAGGAGGGCTGGACTGAAGCTTTCTTT,CASSQEGWTEAFF
-,TRBV27,-,TRBJ1-2,TGTGCCAGCAGTTCTATAAATAACTATGGCTACACCTTC,CASSSINNYGYTF
few,TRBV9,TRBD2,TRBJ2-3,TGTGCCAGCAGCGTAGTGGGGGGAGGGCCGACAGATACGCAGTATTTT,CASSVVGGGPTDTQYF
-,TRBV6-5,-,TRBJ2-1,TGTGCCAGCAGTTATGATGAGGAGAGTAATGAGCAGTTCTTC,CASSYDEESNEQFF
-,TRBV13,-,TRBJ1-2,TGTGCCAGCAGCTTAGCAGGGCTAGGCGGCTACACCTTC,CASSLAGLGGYTF
-,TRBV7-2,TRBD1,TRBJ2-1,TGTGCCAGCAGCGTCCGAGTTGACAGGGGAAGGTATGAGCAGTTCTTC,CASSVRVDRGRYEQFF